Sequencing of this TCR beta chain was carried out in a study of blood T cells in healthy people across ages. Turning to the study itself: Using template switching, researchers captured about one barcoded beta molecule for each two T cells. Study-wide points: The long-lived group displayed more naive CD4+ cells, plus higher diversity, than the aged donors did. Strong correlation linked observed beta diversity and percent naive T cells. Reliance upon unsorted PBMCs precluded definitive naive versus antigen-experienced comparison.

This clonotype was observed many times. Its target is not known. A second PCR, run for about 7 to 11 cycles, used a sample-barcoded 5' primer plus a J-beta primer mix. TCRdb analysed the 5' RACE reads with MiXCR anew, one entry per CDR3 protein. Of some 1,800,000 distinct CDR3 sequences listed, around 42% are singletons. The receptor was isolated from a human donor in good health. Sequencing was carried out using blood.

The CDR3 DNA reads TGTGCCAGCAGCCAAGAAAGGGATAACATTCAGTACTTC. As protein: CASSQERDNIQYF. The J gene is TRBJ2-4, the V gene TRBV11-2, with D uncertain. This CDR3 spans 13 amino acids. The germline gives CDR1 SGHAT, CDR2 FQNNGV. The V gene lost 5 bases and the J gene lost 7 bases, with 12 bases spanning the gap.